The 16 T cell receptor beta chains reported below all come from one sample, sequenced in a study of T cell responses to AZD1222 COVID-19 vaccine (dated by TCRdb to the early 2020s). The library relied on the immunoSEQ multiplex PCR assay. Sourced from immuneACCESS, this table was stored by TCRdb with only in-frame sequences that have V and J called. A share of the clones is absent; for the studies checked, an unresolved V gene accounts for under half, and the remainder has no known explanation. For this sample there are some 90,000 clones; roughly 88% appear just once. The ten largest account for 16% of the sample. Taken with the paper, the label for time point translates to: baseline before first vaccination. The sample in question was peripheral blood, obtained on day 0 of AZD1222 vaccination. The source of these receptors is an adult in good health.

This clone has a single count. The chain carries TRBV18 and TRBJ1-4; a weak D match, TRBD1 (5 bases). Deletions cut 3 bases from V and 3 bases from J, with 8 bases between. CDR1 and CDR2 (germline): KGHSH, LQKENI. This CDR3 is 14 amino acids long. The CDR3 coding sequence is TGTGCCAGCTCACCGACAGACTCTAATGAAAAACTGTTTTTT. Its protein product is CASSPTDSNEKLFF. Full variable domain (rest looked up from reference TRBV18 and TRBJ1-4): NAGVMQNPRHLVRRRGQEARLRCSPMKGHSHVYWYRQLPEEGLKFMVYLQKENIIDESGMPKERFSAEFPKEGPSILRIQQVVRGDSAAYFCASSPTDSNEKLFFGSGTQLSVL.

This clone was seen only a few times. J is TRBJ1-1 and V is TRBV2; D unclear. Germline lookup yields CDR1 SNHLY and CDR2 FYNNEI. Trimming left V 2 bases short and J 5 bases short, with 12 bases between. This CDR3 spans 14 amino acids. CDR3: CASSEWTAGTEAFF. In nucleotides, the CDR3 is TGTGCCAGCAGTGAATGGACGGCGGGGACTGAAGCTTTCTTT.

The J gene is TRBJ1-3, the V gene TRBV15; D gene unclear. The length of the CDR3 is 16 residues. The V gene's germline CDR1 is LNHNV and CDR2 YYDKDF (reference sequence). The V and J ends lost 1 base and 0 bases respectively, with 10 bases between them. The CDR3 region is CATSRGFVHSGNTIYF. The CDR3 DNA reads TGTGCCACCAGCAGAGGTTTCGTCCACTCTGGAAACACCATATATTTT.

This clone has a handful of counts. The gene calls are TRBV19 and TRBJ2-5; possibly TRBD1 or TRBD2 for D (5 bases each). The V gene's germline CDR1 is LNHDA and CDR2 SQIVND (reference sequence). CDR3 length: 13 residues. V was clipped by 3 bases and J by 7 bases, with 12 bases between them. The CDR3 protein is CASSIMGGGTQYF. The CDR3 region has the DNA TGTGCCAGTAGTATCATGGGTGGGGGGACCCAGTACTTC.

This chain links TRBV29-1 with TRBJ1-4; the D gene is possibly TRBD1 (6 bases). CDR3 length: 12 amino acids. The germline CDR1 and CDR2 sequences are SQVTM and ANQGSEA. V gave up 7 bases and J gave up 8 bases, with 14 bases separating them. The CDR3 reads CSGGDIREKLFF. CDR3 DNA: TGCAGCGGGGGGGACATTAGGGAAAAACTGTTTTTT.

This clone has only one observation. The genes are TRBV5-5 and TRBJ2-7; D not certain. The CDR3 totals 11 residues. Between the trimmed V and J ends, which lost 4 bases and 5 bases, there was a span of 7 bases. Germline V gene sequence: CDR1 SGHKS, CDR2 YYEKEE (reference sequence). The CDR3 sequence: CASSLSHEQYF. DNA of the CDR3: TGTGCCAGCAGCCTATCCCACGAGCAGTACTTC.

The J gene is TRBJ2-7, the V gene TRBV2; possible D gene TRBD1, 5 bases. The V gene lost 5 bases and the J gene lost 3 bases, with 8 bases spanning the gap. CDR1 SNHLY and CDR2 FYNNEI come from the germline V gene. CDR3 length: 12 amino acids. The CDR3: CASSRQSYEQYF. For the CDR3, the DNA is TGTGCCAGCAGTAGACAGAGCTACGAGCAGTACTTC.

The V gene is TRBV5-4, the J gene TRBJ1-1; no reliable D call. This CDR3 has 13 amino acids. Trimming stripped 4 bases from V and 4 bases from J, with 11 bases between. The germline gives CDR1 SGHNT, CDR2 YYREEE (reference sequence). CDR3 DNA sequence: TGTGCCAGCAGCCCAGCTAGAGGCACTGAAGCTTTCTTT. This codes for CASSPARGTEAFF. Using reference TRBV5-4 and TRBJ1-1 for the parts outside the CDR3, the full variable domain is ETGVTQSPTHLIKTRGQQVTLRCSSQSGHNTVSWYQQALGQGPQFIFQYYREEENGRGNFPPRFSGLQFPNYSSELNVNALELDDSALYLCASSPARGTEAFFGQGTRLTVV.

The chain employs TRBV19 and TRBJ1-5, with D tentatively TRBD1 (5 bases). Germline V gives CDR1 LNHDA, CDR2 SQIVND (reference sequence). V gave up 5 bases and J gave up 9 bases, with 23 bases separating them. The CDR3 covers 16 residues. The CDR3 sequence is CASSFRQSGERWPQHF. The CDR3 coding sequence is TGTGCCAGTAGTTTTCGACAGAGTGGGGAGAGATGGCCCCAGCATTTT.

The chain joins TRBV14 to TRBJ1-3; D unresolved. Germline CDR1 and CDR2: SGHDN and FVKESK. The CDR3 contains 13 residues. Trimming stripped 4 bases from V and 0 bases from J, with 4 bases between. CDR3 sequence reads: CASSRYSGNTIYF. In nucleotides, the CDR3 is TGTGCCAGCAGCCGGTACTCTGGAAACACCATATATTTT. Together with reference TRBV14 and TRBJ1-3, the CDR3 gives the full variable domain: EAGVTQFPSHSVIEKGQTVTLRCDPISGHDNLYWYRRVMGKEIKFLLHFVKESKQDESGMPNNRFLAERTGGTYSTLKVQPAELEDSGVYFCASSRYSGNTIYFGEGSWLTVV.

J is TRBJ1-2 and V is TRBV10-3, with 8 bases that match TRBD1. There are 18 residues in the CDR3. V was clipped by 0 bases and J by 8 bases; unmatched bases: 17. The germline V gene encodes CDR1 ENHRY and CDR2 SYGVKD. The CDR3 nucleotides are TGTGCCATCAGTGAGTCGACTCAGGGGGCGCTTCTAGTTTCAGGCTACACCTTC. Encoded protein: CAISESTQGALLVSGYTF.

The genes are TRBV19 and TRBJ2-1; 11 nucleotides line up with TRBD2. The CDR3 extends over 15 amino acids. V was pared by 3 bases and J by 7 bases, with 5 bases of the junction left unmatched. Germline assignment: CDR1 LNHDA and CDR2 SQIVND (reference sequence). The CDR3 sequence: CASSMASGRSNEQFF. CDR3 sequence (DNA): TGTGCCAGTAGTATGGCTAGCGGGAGGAGTAATGAGCAGTTCTTC.

J is TRBJ1-1 and V is TRBV15, with a tentative D call TRBD1 (5 bases). From germline, CDR1 is LNHNV and CDR2 YYDKDF (reference sequence). There are 15 residues in the CDR3. The V end lost 2 bases, the J end lost 4 bases, and 14 bases lay between the germline ends. The CDR3 nucleotides are TGTGCCACCAGCAGACGTCAGGGTGGGCGCACTGAAGCTTTCTTT. Translated: CATSRRQGGRTEAFF.

V usage is TRBV5-4 and J usage is TRBJ2-3; 7 nucleotides align to TRBD2. The J segment lost 1 base and the V segment lost 4 bases, leaving 6 bases of the junction unmatched. The CDR3 totals 15 residues. CDR1 and CDR2 (germline): SGHNT, YYREEE (reference sequence). The CDR3 DNA reads TGTGCCAGCAGCCAGGGCGGGAGAGGCACAGATACGCAGTATTTT. This sequence encodes CASSQGGRGTDTQYF.

V is TRBV18 and J is TRBJ2-2, with D hard to call. The germline V and J ends were trimmed by 3 bases and 0 bases, with 17 bases remaining between them. The CDR3 consists of 18 residues. Germline-derived CDR1 and CDR2 are KGHSH and LQKENI. CDR3 nucleotide sequence: TGTGCCAGCTCACCCGGACCGAGGCTGACTGCGAACACCGGGGAGCTGTTTTTT. As protein: CASSPGPRLTANTGELFF.

This clone came up once. The chain couples TRBV6-1 to TRBJ2-3, with D possibly called TRBD1 or TRBD2 (5 bases each). The V and J ends lost 1 base and 2 bases respectively, with 7 bases between them. There are 14 residues in the CDR3. Germline assignment: CDR1 MNHNS and CDR2 SASEGT. The CDR3 loop is CASSEGGNTDTQYF. CDR3 sequence (DNA): TGTGCCAGCAGTGAAGGGGGGAACACAGATACGCAGTATTTT.